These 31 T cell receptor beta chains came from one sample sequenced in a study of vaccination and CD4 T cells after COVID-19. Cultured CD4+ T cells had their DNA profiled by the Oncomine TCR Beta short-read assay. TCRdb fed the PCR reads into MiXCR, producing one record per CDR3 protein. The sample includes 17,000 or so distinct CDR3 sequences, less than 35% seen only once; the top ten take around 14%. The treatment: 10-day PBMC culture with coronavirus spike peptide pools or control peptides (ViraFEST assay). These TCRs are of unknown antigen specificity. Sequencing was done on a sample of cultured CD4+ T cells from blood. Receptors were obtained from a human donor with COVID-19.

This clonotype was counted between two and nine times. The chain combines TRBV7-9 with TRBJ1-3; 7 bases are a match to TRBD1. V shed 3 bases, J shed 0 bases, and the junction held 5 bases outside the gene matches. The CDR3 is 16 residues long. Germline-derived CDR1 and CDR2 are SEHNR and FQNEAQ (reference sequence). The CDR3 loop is CASSFGQGGSGNTIYF. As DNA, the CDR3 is TGTGCCAGCAGCTTCGGTCAGGGGGGCTCTGGAAACACCATATATTTT.

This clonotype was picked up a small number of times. The CDR3 loop is CSVSRVGTYNEQFF. The CDR3 DNA is TGCAGTGTGTCGCGGGTAGGGACCTACAATGAGCAGTTCTTC. The chain joins TRBV20-1 to TRBJ2-1; possible D gene TRBD2, 5 bases. The ends were cut back, 7 bases at V and 2 bases at J, with 15 bases in the middle. Germline V gene data show CDR1 as DFQATT and CDR2 as SNEGSKA (reference sequence). The CDR3 spans 14 residues.

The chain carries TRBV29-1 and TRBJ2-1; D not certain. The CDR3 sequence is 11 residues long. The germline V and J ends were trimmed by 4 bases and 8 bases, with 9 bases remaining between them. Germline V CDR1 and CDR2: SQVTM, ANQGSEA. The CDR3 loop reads CSVVLVHEQFF. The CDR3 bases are TGCAGCGTTGTTTTGGTGCATGAGCAGTTCTTC.

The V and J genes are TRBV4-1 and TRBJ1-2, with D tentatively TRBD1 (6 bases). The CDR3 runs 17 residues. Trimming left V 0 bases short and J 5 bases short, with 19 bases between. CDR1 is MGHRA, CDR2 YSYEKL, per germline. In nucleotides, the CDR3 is TGCGCCAGCAGCCAAGATGGGGCACAGGGAAGTGCGTATGGCTACACCTTC. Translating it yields CASSQDGAQGSAYGYTF.

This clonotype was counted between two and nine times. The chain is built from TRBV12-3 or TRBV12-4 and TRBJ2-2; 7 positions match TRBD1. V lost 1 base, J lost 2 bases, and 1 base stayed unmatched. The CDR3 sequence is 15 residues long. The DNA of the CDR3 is TGTGCCAGCAGTTTAGGACAGGGAAACACCGGGGAGCTGTTTTTT. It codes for CASSLGQGNTGELFF.

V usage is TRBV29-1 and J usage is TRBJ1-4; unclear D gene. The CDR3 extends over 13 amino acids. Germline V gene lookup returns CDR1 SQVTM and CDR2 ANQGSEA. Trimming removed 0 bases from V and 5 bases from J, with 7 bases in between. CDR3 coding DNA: TGCAGCGTTGAAGATAATAGGAATGAAAAACTGTTTTTT. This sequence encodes CSVEDNRNEKLFF.

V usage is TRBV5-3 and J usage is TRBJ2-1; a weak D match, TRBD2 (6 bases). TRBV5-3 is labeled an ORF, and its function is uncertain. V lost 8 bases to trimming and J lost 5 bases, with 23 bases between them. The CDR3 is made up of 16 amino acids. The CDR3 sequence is CASSPQLGGPNNEQFF. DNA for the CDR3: TGTGCCAGCAGCCCCCAGTTGGGGGGACCAAACAATGAGCAGTTCTTC.

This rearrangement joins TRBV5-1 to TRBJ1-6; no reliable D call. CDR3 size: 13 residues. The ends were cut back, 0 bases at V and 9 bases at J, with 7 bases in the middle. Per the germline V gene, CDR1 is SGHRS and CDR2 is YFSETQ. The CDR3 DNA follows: TGCGCCAGCAGCTTGGAAAGTCTTTCACCCCTCCACTTT. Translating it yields CASSLESLSPLHF. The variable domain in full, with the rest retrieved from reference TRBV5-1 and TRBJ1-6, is KAGVTQTPRYLIKTRGQQVTLSCSPISGHRSVSWYQQTPGQGLQFLFEYFSETQRNKGNFPGRFSGRQFSNSRSEMNVSTLELGDSALYLCASSLESLSPLHFGNGTRLTVT.

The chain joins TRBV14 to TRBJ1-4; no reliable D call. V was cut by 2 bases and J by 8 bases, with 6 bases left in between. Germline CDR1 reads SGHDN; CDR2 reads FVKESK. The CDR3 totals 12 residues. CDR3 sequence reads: CASSQTSEKLFF. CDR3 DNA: TGTGCCAGCAGCCAAACAAGCGAAAAACTGTTTTTT.

The CDR3 protein is CASSGPAGHTEAFF. For the CDR3, the DNA is TGTGCCAGCAGTGGTCCAGCAGGGCACACTGAAGCTTTCTTT. This rearrangement joins TRBV2 to TRBJ1-1; maybe TRBD1 (5 bases). Between the trimmed V and J ends, which lost 4 bases and 3 bases, there was a span of 12 bases. The CDR3 extends over 14 amino acids. Germline V gene sequence: CDR1 SNHLY, CDR2 FYNNEI.

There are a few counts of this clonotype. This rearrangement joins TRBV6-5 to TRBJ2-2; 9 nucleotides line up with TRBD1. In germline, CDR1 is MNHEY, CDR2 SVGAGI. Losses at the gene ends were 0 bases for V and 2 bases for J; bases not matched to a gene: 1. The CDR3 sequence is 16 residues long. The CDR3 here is CASSYSGQGNTGELFF. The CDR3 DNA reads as TGTGCCAGCAGTTACTCGGGACAGGGAAACACCGGGGAGCTGTTTTTT.

The CDR3 bases are TGTGCCAGCAGTTTGGTTACAGGGTACAATCAGCCCCAGCATTTT. Its translation is CASSLVTGYNQPQHF. The rearrangement joins TRBV27 to TRBJ1-5; TRBD1 is a possible D gene (6 bases). With 3 bases removed from V and 3 bases from J, the gap between germline ends came to 12 bases. CDR1 is MNHEY, CDR2 SMNVEV, per germline (reference sequence). CDR3 length equals 15 residues.

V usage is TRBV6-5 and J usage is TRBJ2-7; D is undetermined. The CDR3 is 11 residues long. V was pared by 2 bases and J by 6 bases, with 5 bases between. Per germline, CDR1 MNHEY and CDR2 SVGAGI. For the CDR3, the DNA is TGTGCCAGCAGTTACGTTGGCGAGCAGTACTTC. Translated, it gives CASSYVGEQYF.

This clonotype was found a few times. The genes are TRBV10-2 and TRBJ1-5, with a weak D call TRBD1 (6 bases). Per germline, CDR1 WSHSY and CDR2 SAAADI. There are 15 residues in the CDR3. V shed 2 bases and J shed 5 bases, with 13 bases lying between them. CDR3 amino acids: CASSEAGALYQPQHF. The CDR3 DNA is TGCGCCAGCAGTGAGGCGGGGGCCTTATATCAGCCCCAGCATTTT.

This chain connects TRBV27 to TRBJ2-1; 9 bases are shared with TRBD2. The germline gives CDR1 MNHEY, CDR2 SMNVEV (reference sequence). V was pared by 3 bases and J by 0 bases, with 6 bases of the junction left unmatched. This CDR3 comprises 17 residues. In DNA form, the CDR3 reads TGTGCCAGCAGTTTTAGTAGCGGGGGCCCCTCCTACAATGAGCAGTTCTTC. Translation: CASSFSSGGPSYNEQFF.

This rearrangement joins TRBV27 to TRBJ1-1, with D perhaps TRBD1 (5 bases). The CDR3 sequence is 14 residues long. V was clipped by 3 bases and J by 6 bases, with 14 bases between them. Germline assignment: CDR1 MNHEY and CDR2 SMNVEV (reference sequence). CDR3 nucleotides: TGTGCCAGCAGTTTTCGGGGGGGATGGTCTGAAGCTTTCTTT. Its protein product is CASSFRGGWSEAFF.

CDR3 nucleotide sequence: TGTGCCAGCAGCGTAATACCTATGGAGGAGACCCAGTACTTC. This gives the protein CASSVIPMEETQYF. The V and J genes are TRBV9 and TRBJ2-5; D is undetermined. This CDR3 is 14 amino acids long. Germline-derived CDR1 and CDR2 are SGDLS and YYNGEE. Trimming removed 1 base from V and 5 bases from J, with 12 bases in between.

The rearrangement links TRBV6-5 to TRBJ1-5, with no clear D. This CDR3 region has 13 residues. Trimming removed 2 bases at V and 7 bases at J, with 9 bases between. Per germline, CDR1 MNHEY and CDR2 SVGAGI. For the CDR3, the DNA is TGTGCCAGCAGTTACGAGCGGTCCCAGCCCCAGCATTTT. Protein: CASSYERSQPQHF.

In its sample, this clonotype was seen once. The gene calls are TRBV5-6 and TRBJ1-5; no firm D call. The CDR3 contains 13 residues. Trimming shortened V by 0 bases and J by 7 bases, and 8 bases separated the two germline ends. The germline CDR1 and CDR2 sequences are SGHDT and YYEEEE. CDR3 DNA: TGTGCCAGCAGCTTGGGCAGGCAACAGCCCCAGCATTTT. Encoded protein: CASSLGRQQPQHF.

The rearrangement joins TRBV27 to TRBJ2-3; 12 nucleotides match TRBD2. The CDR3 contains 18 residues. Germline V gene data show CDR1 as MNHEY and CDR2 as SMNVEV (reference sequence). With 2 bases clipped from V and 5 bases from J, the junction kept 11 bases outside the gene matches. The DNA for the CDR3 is TGTGCCAGCAGTTTAAGAACTAGCGGGGGGCGTGGGATAGATACGCAGTATTTT. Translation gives CASSLRTSGGRGIDTQYF.

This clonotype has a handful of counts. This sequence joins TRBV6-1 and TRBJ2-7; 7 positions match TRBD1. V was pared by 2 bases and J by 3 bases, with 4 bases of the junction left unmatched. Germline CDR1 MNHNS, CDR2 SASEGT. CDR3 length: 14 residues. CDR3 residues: CASSEKGQSYEQYF. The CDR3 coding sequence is TGTGCCAGCAGTGAAAAGGGACAGAGCTACGAGCAGTACTTC.

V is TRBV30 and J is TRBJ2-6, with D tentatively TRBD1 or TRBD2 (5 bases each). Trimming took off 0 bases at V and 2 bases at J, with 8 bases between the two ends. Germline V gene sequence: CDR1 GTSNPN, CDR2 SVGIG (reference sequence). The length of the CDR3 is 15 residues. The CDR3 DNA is TGTGCCTGGAGTGTACGGGGCCCTGGGGCCAACGTCCTGACTTTC. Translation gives CAWSVRGPGANVLTF.

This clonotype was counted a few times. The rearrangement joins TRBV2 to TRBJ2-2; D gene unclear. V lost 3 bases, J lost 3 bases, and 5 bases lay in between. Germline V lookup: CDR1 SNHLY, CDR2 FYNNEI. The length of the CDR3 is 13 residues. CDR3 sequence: CASSEGYTGELFF. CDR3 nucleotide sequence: TGTGCCAGCAGTGAGGGGTACACCGGGGAGCTGTTTTTT.

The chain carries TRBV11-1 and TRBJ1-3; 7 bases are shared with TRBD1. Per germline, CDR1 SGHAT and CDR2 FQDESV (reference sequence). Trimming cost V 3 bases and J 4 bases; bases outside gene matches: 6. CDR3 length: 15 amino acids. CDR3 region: CASSFTGVNGNTIYF. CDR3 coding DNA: TGTGCCAGCAGCTTTACAGGGGTCAACGGAAACACCATATATTTT.

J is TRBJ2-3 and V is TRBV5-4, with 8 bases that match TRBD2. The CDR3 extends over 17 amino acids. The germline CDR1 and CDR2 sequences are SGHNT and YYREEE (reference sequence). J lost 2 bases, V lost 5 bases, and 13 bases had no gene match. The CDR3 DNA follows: TGTGCCAGCAGGGCCGGAGTGAGCGGGGGTTCCACAGATACGCAGTATTTT. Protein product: CASRAGVSGGSTDTQYF.

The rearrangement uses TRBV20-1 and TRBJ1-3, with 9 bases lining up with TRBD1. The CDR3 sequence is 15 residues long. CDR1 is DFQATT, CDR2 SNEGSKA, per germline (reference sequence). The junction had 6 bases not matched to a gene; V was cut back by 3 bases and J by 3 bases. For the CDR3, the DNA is TGCAGTGCTAGTAAAACAGGGGGCCTTGGAAACACCATATATTTT. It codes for CSASKTGGLGNTIYF.

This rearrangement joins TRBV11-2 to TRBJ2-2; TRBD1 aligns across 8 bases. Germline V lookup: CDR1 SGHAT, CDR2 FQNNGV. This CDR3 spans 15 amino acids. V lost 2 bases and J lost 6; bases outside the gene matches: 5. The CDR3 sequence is CASSLQGAPPGELFF. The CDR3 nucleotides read TGTGCCAGCAGCTTACAGGGGGCGCCCCCCGGGGAGCTGTTTTTT.

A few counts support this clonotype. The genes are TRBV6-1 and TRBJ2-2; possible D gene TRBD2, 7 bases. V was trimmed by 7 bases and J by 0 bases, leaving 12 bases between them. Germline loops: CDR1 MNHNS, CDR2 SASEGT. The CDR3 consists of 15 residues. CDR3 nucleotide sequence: TGTGCCAGCACCCCGGGGGGCGCGAACACCGGGGAGCTGTTTTTT. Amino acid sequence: CASTPGGANTGELFF.

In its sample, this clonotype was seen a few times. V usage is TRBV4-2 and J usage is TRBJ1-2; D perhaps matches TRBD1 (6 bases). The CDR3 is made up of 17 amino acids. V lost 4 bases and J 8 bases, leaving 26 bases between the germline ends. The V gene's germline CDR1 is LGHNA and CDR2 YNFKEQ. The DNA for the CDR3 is TGTGCCAGCAGCCGGGCCCTAACCACAGGGTTCGCGCCGGGCTACACCTTC. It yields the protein CASSRALTTGFAPGYTF.

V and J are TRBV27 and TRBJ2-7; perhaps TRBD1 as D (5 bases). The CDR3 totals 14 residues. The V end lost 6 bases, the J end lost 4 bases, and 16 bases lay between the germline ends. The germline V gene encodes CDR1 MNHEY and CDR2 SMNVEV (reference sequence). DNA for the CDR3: TGTGCCAGCAGGCAACAGGACGGCTATTACGAGCAGTACTTC. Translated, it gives CASRQQDGYYEQYF.

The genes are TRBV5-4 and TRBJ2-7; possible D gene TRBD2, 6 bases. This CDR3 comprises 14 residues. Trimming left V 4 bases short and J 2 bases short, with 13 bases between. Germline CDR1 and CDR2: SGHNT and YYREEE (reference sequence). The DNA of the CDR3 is TGTGCCAGCAGCCCCCTCGGGAGCACCTACGAGCAGTACTTC. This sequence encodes CASSPLGSTYEQYF.